A selection of T cell receptor beta chains follows, all from one sample in a study of blood T cell repertoires in COVID-19. Repertoires were generated with immunoSEQ multiplex PCR, while TCRdb's copy carries only in-frame clones and drops some. Of 98,000 or so clones in the sample, less than 75% were seen once. Sequencing input: peripheral blood. Receptor source: a woman in her thirties or forties with acute or convalescent COVID-19. The CDR3 runs from the conserved cysteine through the conserved F or W. Fields, in order: clone size, D gene, J gene, V gene, CDR3 DNA, CDR3 protein. D genes are given only for firm matches. Part of the rows lack a size; the others show once, few, many or a class for expanded clones.

abundance: NA
d_gene: NA
j_gene: TRBJ1-2
v_gene: TRBV11-2
CDR3nt: TGTGCCAGCAGCCCACAGGGAAGTAAAAACTATGGCTACACCTTC
CDR3aa: CASSPQGSKNYGYTF

abundance: NA
d_gene: NA
j_gene: TRBJ1-6
v_gene: TRBV3-1/TRBV3-2
CDR3nt: TGTGCCAGCAGCCAAATGCAGGGTAATTCACCCCTCCACTTT
CDR3aa: CASSQMQGNSPLHF

abundance: few
d_gene: TRBD1
j_gene: TRBJ2-3
v_gene: TRBV29-1
CDR3nt: TGCAGCGTGATAACCGGGACAGGCTCTGGTGCAGATACGCAGTATTTT
CDR3aa: CSVITGTGSGADTQYF

abundance: many
d_gene: NA
j_gene: TRBJ2-7
v_gene: TRBV28
CDR3nt: TGTGCCAGCAGTTTCGGACTCGAGCAGTACTTC
CDR3aa: CASSFGLEQYF

abundance: NA
d_gene: NA
j_gene: TRBJ1-5
v_gene: TRBV30
CDR3nt: TGTGCCTGGAGCCGGGGGTTCCGGAATCAGCCCCAGCATTTT
CDR3aa: CAWSRGFRNQPQHF

abundance: NA
d_gene: NA
j_gene: TRBJ1-2
v_gene: TRBV6-5
CDR3nt: TGTGCCAGCAGCCTACGGGGAGGATACTATGGCTACACCTTC
CDR3aa: CASSLRGGYYGYTF

abundance: once
d_gene: NA
j_gene: TRBJ1-1
v_gene: TRBV12-3/TRBV12-4
CDR3nt: TGTGCCAGCAGTAAGACCCGGGAGGAAGCTTTCTTT
CDR3aa: CASSKTREEAFF

abundance: NA
d_gene: NA
j_gene: TRBJ2-5
v_gene: TRBV9
CDR3nt: TGTGCCAGCAGCGTAGGGCAGGCCTCGCAAGAGACCCAGTACTTC
CDR3aa: CASSVGQASQETQYF

abundance: NA
d_gene: NA
j_gene: TRBJ2-5
v_gene: TRBV20-1
CDR3nt: TGCAGTGTGTGGTTCAGAGAGACCCAGTACTTC
CDR3aa: CSVWFRETQYF

abundance: NA
d_gene: TRBD1
j_gene: TRBJ2-7
v_gene: TRBV5-8
CDR3nt: TGTGCCAGCCGGGGACAGGGGTTCGAAGAGCAGTACTTC
CDR3aa: CASRGQGFEEQYF

abundance: NA
d_gene: NA
j_gene: TRBJ1-2
v_gene: TRBV5-5
CDR3nt: TGTGCCAGCAGCTTGGGGGGCGACTATGGCTACACCTTC
CDR3aa: CASSLGGDYGYTF

abundance: NA
d_gene: TRBD1
j_gene: TRBJ2-6
v_gene: TRBV28
CDR3nt: TGTGCCAGCAGTTTCCAGGGGGCAGGTGGGGCCAACGTCCTGACTTTC
CDR3aa: CASSFQGAGGANVLTF

abundance: NA
d_gene: TRBD1
j_gene: TRBJ2-7
v_gene: TRBV11-2
CDR3nt: TGTGCCAGCAGCTTAGGGGGGACAGGGAACGAGCAGTACTTC
CDR3aa: CASSLGGTGNEQYF

abundance: once
d_gene: TRBD2
j_gene: TRBJ2-7
v_gene: TRBV6-5
CDR3nt: TGTGCCAGCAGTCATGATACAGGGCGGGGGGGCGAGCAGTACTTC
CDR3aa: CASSHDTGRGGEQYF

abundance: NA
d_gene: NA
j_gene: TRBJ1-1
v_gene: TRBV11-2
CDR3nt: TGTGCCAGCAGCTTAGTCCCCGAGGCCGACCCGAACACTGAAGCTTTCTTT
CDR3aa: CASSLVPEADPNTEAFF

abundance: few
d_gene: NA
j_gene: TRBJ2-7
v_gene: TRBV28
CDR3nt: TGTGCCAGCAGTACCGGGACAATCCCCTACGAGCAGTACTTC
CDR3aa: CASSTGTIPYEQYF

abundance: many
d_gene: NA
j_gene: TRBJ1-1
v_gene: TRBV13
CDR3nt: TGTGCCAGCAGCTTCAAGAACACTGAAGCTTTCTTT
CDR3aa: CASSFKNTEAFF

abundance: many
d_gene: TRBD1
j_gene: TRBJ1-3
v_gene: TRBV19
CDR3nt: TGTGCCAGTAGGGAACAGGGGGACGGGAACACCATATATTTT
CDR3aa: CASREQGDGNTIYF